Below, 25 T cell receptor beta chains from the same sample are listed, as sequenced in a study of CD8+ T cells in alopecia areata. Extracted RNA was reverse transcribed into cDNA, the sequencing template. TCRdb's table, derived via immunoSEQ multiplex PCR, lists solely in-frame clones and lacks some. The sample has more than 100,000 clones, approximately 53% seen once. Sample treatment: oral pan-JAK inhibitor, 5-10 mg twice daily. The source was CD4+ T cells sorted from blood, collected at week 4, from a patient treated with tofacitinib. The receptors derive from a human donor with alopecia areata.

This clone was recorded a few times. The chain recombines TRBV7-9 with TRBJ2-7; 7 bases map to TRBD2. The germline V gene has CDR1 SEHNR and CDR2 FQNEAQ (reference sequence). V trimming: 5 bases; J trimming: 6 bases; junction bases outside the gene matches: 16. CDR3 size: 16 residues. The CDR3 nucleotides read TGTGCCAGCAGCCCTACGAGGGGAGGGGATGTTCGCGAGCAGTACTTC. Its protein product is CASSPTRGGDVREQYF.

This clone showed up just a few times. This rearrangement joins TRBV30 to TRBJ2-1, with 11 bases matching TRBD2. The CDR3 is 15 residues long. Trimming at V came to 0 bases and at J to 2 bases, leaving 0 bases not matched to a gene. Germline loops: CDR1 GTSNPN, CDR2 SVGIG (reference sequence). The CDR3 loop is CAWSVLAGAYNEQFF. DNA of the CDR3: TGTGCCTGGAGTGTACTAGCGGGGGCCTACAATGAGCAGTTCTTC.

This chain links TRBV30 with TRBJ2-4; D possibly uses TRBD1 or TRBD2 (5 bases each). Trimming removed 3 bases from V and 6 bases from J, with 12 bases in between. The germline CDR1 and CDR2 sequences are GTSNPN and SVGIG (reference sequence). CDR3 length: 13 amino acids. The CDR3 nucleotides are TGTGCCTGGAGGGCCGGGACGGGAAACATTCAGTACTTC. Translated, it gives CAWRAGTGNIQYF.

This clone was seen once. The chain employs TRBV25-1 and TRBJ2-7, with D hard to call. Trimming pared 3 bases from V and 12 bases from J, leaving 21 bases between. The CDR3 totals 14 residues. In germline, CDR1 is MGHDK, CDR2 SYGVNS. CDR3: CASSDDRGTARMYF. The CDR3 DNA sequence: TGTGCCAGCAGTGACGATCGTGGAACCGCTAGAATGTACTTC.

This clone has just a few counts. The rearrangement uses TRBV29-1 and TRBJ2-3; D not certain. CDR1 and CDR2 from the germline V gene are SQVTM and ANQGSEA. The CDR3 runs to 12 residues. Trimming left V 5 bases short and J 0 bases short, with 6 bases between. The CDR3 loop is CSVIGSTDTQYF. DNA of the CDR3: TGCAGCGTTATAGGCAGCACAGATACGCAGTATTTT.

This clone is a singleton in its sample. This chain joins TRBV29-1 and TRBJ2-7, with D perhaps TRBD2 (6 bases). From germline, CDR1 is SQVTM and CDR2 ANQGSEA. The CDR3 loop spans 12 amino acids. With 4 bases removed from V and 3 bases from J, the gap between germline ends came to 10 bases. The DNA of the CDR3 is TGCAGCGTTGGGGGGACTCGCTACGAGCAGTACTTC. Translation: CSVGGTRYEQYF.

This clone is labeled medium-sized. This rearrangement joins TRBV29-1 to TRBJ2-4; 9 positions agree with TRBD1. The germline V gene has CDR1 SQVTM and CDR2 ANQGSEA. V shed 7 bases, J shed 9 bases, and the junction held 7 bases outside the gene matches. CDR3 length: 12 residues. The CDR3 DNA is TGCAGCGCGGGACAGGGAGGGACCATTCAGTACTTC. It translates to CSAGQGGTIQYF.

V is TRBV15 and J is TRBJ2-1; 7 bases are a match to TRBD1. The CDR3 is 16 residues long. The germline gives CDR1 LNHNV, CDR2 YYDKDF (reference sequence). The ends lost 6 bases at V and 8 bases at J; junction bases unmatched: 16. Here the CDR3 DNA reads TGTGCCACCAGTACCGGACAGGCGGATCTGTACTATGAGCAGTTCTTC. Translating gives CATSTGQADLYYEQFF.

Regarding this clone: One end of the junction fails to match germline, which may point to a read error. The gene calls are TRBV7-9 and TRBJ1-1; no reliable D call. CDR1 and CDR2 from the germline V gene are SEHNR and FQNEAQ (reference sequence). This CDR3 spans 15 amino acids. CDR3 sequence (DNA): TGTGCCAGCAGCCCCCGGCTAAAGGTGAACTCTGAAGCTTTCTTT. This codes for CASSPRLKVNSEAFF.

The CDR3 spells CAWSSLAYEQYF. Written as DNA, the CDR3 is TGTGCCTGGAGTTCTCTAGCTTACGAGCAGTACTTC. The chain combines TRBV30 with TRBJ2-7, with a weak D call TRBD2 (5 bases). The V gene lost 2 bases and the J gene lost 4 bases, with 9 bases spanning the gap. Germline-derived CDR1 and CDR2 are GTSNPN and SVGIG (reference sequence). The CDR3 contains 12 residues. Complete variable domain (other parts from reference TRBV30 and TRBJ2-7): SQTIHQWPATLVQPVGSPLSLECTVEGTSNPNLYWYRQAAGRGLQLLFYSVGIGQISSEVPQNLSASRPQDRQFILSSKKLLLSDSGFYLCAWSSLAYEQYFGPGTRLTVT.

This clone turned up a few times. The chain employs TRBV10-3 and TRBJ2-4, with D possibly being TRBD1 or TRBD2 (5 bases each). V gave up 3 bases and J gave up 0 bases, with 9 bases separating them. Germline V gives CDR1 ENHRY, CDR2 SYGVKD. The CDR3 runs 15 residues. The CDR3 DNA follows: TGTGCCATCAGTGAAGGGGAGCTAGCCAAAAACATTCAGTACTTC. It specifies CAISEGELAKNIQYF.

This clone was picked up a small number of times. The chain is built from TRBV7-3 and TRBJ1-1; no reliable D call. V lost 5 bases to trimming and J lost 3 bases, with 10 bases between them. CDR1 SGHTA and CDR2 FQGTGA come from the germline V gene. The CDR3 is made up of 13 amino acids. CDR3 DNA: TGTGCCAGCAGCCGTAAATTCGACACTGAAGCTTTCTTT. It specifies CASSRKFDTEAFF.

This clone was counted many times. The rearrangement joins TRBV4-1 to TRBJ2-6, with D maybe TRBD1 (6 bases). In germline, CDR1 is MGHRA, CDR2 YSYEKL. This CDR3 has 19 residues. The ends were cut back, 2 bases at V and 0 bases at J, with 17 bases in the middle. In DNA form, the CDR3 reads TGCGCCAGCAGCCAACTAGGGACACAGGATCTCTCTGGGGCCAACGTCCTGACTTTC. Its translation is CASSQLGTQDLSGANVLTF.

This clone is medium-sized by share. The chain recombines TRBV10-3 with TRBJ2-1; 7 positions agree with TRBD2. This CDR3 contains 13 residues. The V gene end was trimmed by 6 bases and the J gene end by 8 bases; junction bases not matched to a gene: 7. In germline, CDR1 is ENHRY, CDR2 SYGVKD. The CDR3 protein is CAIRVAGVDEQFF. CDR3 sequence (DNA): TGTGCCATCAGGGTTGCGGGAGTCGATGAGCAGTTCTTC.

The chain combines TRBV29-1 with TRBJ2-4; TRBD1 might be the D (5 bases). CDR3 size: 15 residues. Germline V CDR1 and CDR2: SQVTM, ANQGSEA. Trimming stripped 6 bases from V and 0 bases from J, with 15 bases between. CDR3 in amino acids: CSVRTGDLAKNIQYF. In DNA form, the CDR3 reads TGCAGCGTCCGAACAGGAGACCTAGCCAAAAACATTCAGTACTTC.

V is TRBV27 and J is TRBJ1-2; perhaps TRBD1 as D (6 bases). This CDR3 has 13 residues. Germline CDR1 is MNHEY and CDR2 is SMNVEV (reference sequence). V was pared by 4 bases and J by 8 bases, with 14 bases between. The CDR3 protein is CASSSWTDNGYTF. CDR3 DNA sequence: TGTGCCAGCAGTTCTTGGACAGATAACGGCTACACCTTC.

The chain combines TRBV27 with TRBJ2-1; D not certain. The CDR3 runs to 12 residues. V shed 5 bases and J shed 10 bases, with 12 bases lying between them. Germline loops: CDR1 MNHEY, CDR2 SMNVEV (reference sequence). The CDR3 DNA reads TGTGCCAGCAGTGAACGTCCCGCCGAGCAGTTCTTC. It is translated as CASSERPAEQFF.

J is TRBJ2-7 and V is TRBV25-1, with 9 positions matching TRBD1. Germline V CDR1 and CDR2: MGHDK, SYGVNS. The CDR3 runs to 16 residues. J gave up 2 bases and V 4 bases, and 9 bases lay outside the gene matches. CDR3 nucleotide sequence: TGTGCCAGCAGTGTGGCCGTTGGGACAGGGACCTACGAGCAGTACTTC. It codes for CASSVAVGTGTYEQYF.

V and J are TRBV7-2 and TRBJ2-4; D not resolved. Germline V CDR1 and CDR2: SGHTA, FQGNSA. V lost 1 base and J lost 7, with 8 bases in between. This CDR3 spans 13 amino acids. CDR3 DNA: TGTGCCAGCAGCTTAGGGGGTGCTAACATTCAGTACTTC. Protein: CASSLGGANIQYF. Combining the CDR3 with reference TRBV7-2 and TRBJ2-4 gives the whole variable domain GAGVSQSPSNKVTEKGKDVELRCDPISGHTALYWYRQSLGQGLEFLIYFQGNSAPDKSGLPSDRFSAERTGGSVSTLTIQRTQQEDSAVYLCASSLGGANIQYFGAGTRLSVL.

The J gene is TRBJ1-2, the V gene TRBV7-2; 8 positions match TRBD1. The CDR3 covers 15 residues. Per germline, CDR1 SGHTA and CDR2 FQGNSA. Trimming removed 3 bases from V and 3 bases from J; junction bases left unmatched: 6. CDR3 sequence reads: CASSFHRGGDYGYTF. In DNA form, the CDR3 reads TGTGCCAGCAGCTTCCACAGGGGGGGCGACTATGGCTACACCTTC.

This chain connects TRBV30 to TRBJ2-7; 8 bases align to TRBD2. The V segment lost 5 bases and the J segment 3 bases; nucleotides outside the gene matches: 9. Germline CDR1 reads GTSNPN; CDR2 reads SVGIG (reference sequence). CDR3 length equals 14 residues. The CDR3 loop reads CAWGLAGGVYEQYF. For the CDR3, the DNA is TGTGCCTGGGGACTGGCGGGAGGTGTCTACGAGCAGTACTTC.

The gene calls are TRBV5-1 and TRBJ2-6; D might be TRBD1 (6 bases). The CDR3 has 17 amino acids. Germline CDR1 and CDR2: SGHRS and YFSETQ. V was clipped by 4 bases and J by 4 bases, with 18 bases between them. Here the CDR3 DNA reads TGCGCCAGCAGCCAACGGAGACAGGCGACCGGGGCCAACGTCCTGACTTTC. Translating it yields CASSQRRQATGANVLTF.

Remarks on this clone: The sample holds other DNA sequences that translate to the same CDR3. The chain is built from TRBV30 and TRBJ1-5; D may be TRBD1 (5 bases). The CDR3 extends over 13 amino acids. Germline assignment: CDR1 GTSNPN and CDR2 SVGIG (reference sequence). V gave up 5 bases and J gave up 2 bases, with 10 bases separating them. The CDR3 region has the DNA TGTGCCTGGGGTAAACAGGGCAATCAGCCCCAGCATTTT. This encodes CAWGKQGNQPQHF.

This clone was counted a single time. This chain uses TRBV29-1 with TRBJ1-1; D is uncertain. With 4 bases removed from V and 1 base from J, the gap between germline ends came to 4 bases. Germline V gene lookup returns CDR1 SQVTM and CDR2 ANQGSEA. The CDR3 contains 11 residues. The CDR3 is CSVGRNTEAFF. For the CDR3, the DNA is TGCAGCGTTGGACGGAACACTGAAGCTTTCTTT. The whole variable domain, remainder taken from reference TRBV29-1 and TRBJ1-1, is SAVISQKPSRDICQRGTSLTIQCQVDSQVTMMFWYRQQPGQSLTLIATANQGSEATYESGFVIDKFPISRPNLTFSTLTVSNMSPEDSSIYLCSVGRNTEAFFGQGTRLTVV.

This clone was found a few times. The rearrangement uses TRBV29-1 and TRBJ2-3; D is unresolved. With 4 bases removed from V and 2 bases from J, the gap between germline ends came to 10 bases. This CDR3 is built from 13 residues. Germline V lookup: CDR1 SQVTM, CDR2 ANQGSEA. CDR3 sequence (DNA): TGCAGCGTTGCGAAACAGAACACAGATACGCAGTATTTT. Its protein is CSVAKQNTDTQYF.